The entry below describes one TCR beta chain. The antigen remains undetermined. This sample stems from a study of chemoradiotherapy in HPV16-positive cancers. Study-wide findings and caveats: HPV-specific T cells were functionally defined from only two HPV16-positive patients. HPV-responsive T-cell expansion during chemoradiotherapy was linked to improved recurrence-free survival in HPV16-positive patients.

The data were produced by immunoSEQ multiplex PCR, yet TCRdb's version contains in-frame clones alone and is incomplete. The table lists 7,000 to 7,500 clones, roughly 82% of them singletons, with roughly 6.8% in the top ten. The CDR3 consists of 17 residues. The germline V gene has CDR1 SGHNT and CDR2 YYREEE (reference sequence). After removal of 4 bases from V and 0 bases from J, the junction contained 12 bases not matched to a gene. The input for sequencing was tumor tissue, taken from a patient who underwent chemoradiotherapy. This rearrangement joins TRBV5-4 to TRBJ1-1, with 7 bases lining up with TRBD1. This sequence originates from a human donor with HPV-associated anogenital cancer. The chain's CDR3 is CASSRYRDRNMNTEAFF. In nucleotides, the CDR3 is TGTGCCAGCAGCAGATACCGGGACAGAAACATGAACACTGAAGCTTTCTTT. The variable domain in full, with the rest retrieved from reference TRBV5-4 and TRBJ1-1, is ETGVTQSPTHLIKTRGQQVTLRCSSQSGHNTVSWYQQALGQGPQFIFQYYREEENGRGNFPPRFSGLQFPNYSSELNVNALELDDSALYLCASSRYRDRNMNTEAFFGQGTRLTVV.